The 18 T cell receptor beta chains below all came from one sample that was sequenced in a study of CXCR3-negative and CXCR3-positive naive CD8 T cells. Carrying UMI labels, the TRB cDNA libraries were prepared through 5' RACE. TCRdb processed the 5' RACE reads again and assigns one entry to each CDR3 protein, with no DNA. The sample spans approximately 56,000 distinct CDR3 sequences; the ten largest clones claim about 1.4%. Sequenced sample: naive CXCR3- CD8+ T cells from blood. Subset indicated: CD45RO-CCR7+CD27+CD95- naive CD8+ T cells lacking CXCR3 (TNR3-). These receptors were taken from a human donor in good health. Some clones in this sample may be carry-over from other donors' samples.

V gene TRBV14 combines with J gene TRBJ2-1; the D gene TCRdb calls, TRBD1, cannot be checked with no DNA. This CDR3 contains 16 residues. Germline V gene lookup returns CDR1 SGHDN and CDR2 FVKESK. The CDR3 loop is CASSQVAHLNYNEQFF. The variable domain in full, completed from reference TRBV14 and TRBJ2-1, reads EAGVTQFPSHSVIEKGQTVTLRCDPISGHDNLYWYRRVMGKEIKFLLHFVKESKQDESGMPNNRFLAERTGGTYSTLKVQPAELEDSGVYFCASSQVAHLNYNEQFFGPGTRLTVL.

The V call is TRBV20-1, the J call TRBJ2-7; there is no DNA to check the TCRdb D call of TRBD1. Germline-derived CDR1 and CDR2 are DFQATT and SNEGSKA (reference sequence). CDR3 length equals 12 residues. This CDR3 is CSAPRDSYEQYF.

The CDR3 spells CASTPGLADYNEQFF. The V gene is TRBV28, the J gene TRBJ2-1; the TCRdb call, TRBD2, lacks DNA for checking. Germline V gene lookup returns CDR1 MDHEN and CDR2 SYDVKM. The CDR3 extends over 15 amino acids.

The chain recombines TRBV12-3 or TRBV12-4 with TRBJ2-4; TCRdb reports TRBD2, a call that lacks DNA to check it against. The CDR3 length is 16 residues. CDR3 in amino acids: CASRPGVAGSKNIQYF.

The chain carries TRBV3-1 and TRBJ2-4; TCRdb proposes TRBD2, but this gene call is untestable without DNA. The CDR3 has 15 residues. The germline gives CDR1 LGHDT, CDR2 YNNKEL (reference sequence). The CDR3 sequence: CASSQGAWEVYIQYF.

This chain's CDR3 is CSVETGVGDEQYF. The rearrangement uses TRBV29-1 and TRBJ2-7; the TRBD1 assignment by TCRdb is unverifiable without DNA. Germline V CDR1 and CDR2: SQVTM, ANQGSEA. The length of the CDR3 is 13 residues.

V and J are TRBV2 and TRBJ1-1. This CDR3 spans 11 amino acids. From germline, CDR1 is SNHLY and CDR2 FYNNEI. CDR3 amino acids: CASSGLTEAFF.

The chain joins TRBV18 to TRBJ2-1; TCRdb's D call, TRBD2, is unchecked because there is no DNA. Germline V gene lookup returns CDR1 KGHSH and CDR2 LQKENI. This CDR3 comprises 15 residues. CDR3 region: CASSPEAGGPDEQFF.

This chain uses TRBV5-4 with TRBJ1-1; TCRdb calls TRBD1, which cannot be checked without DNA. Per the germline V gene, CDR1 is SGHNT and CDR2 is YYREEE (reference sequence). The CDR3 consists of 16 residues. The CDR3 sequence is CASKDRGDLMNTEAFF.

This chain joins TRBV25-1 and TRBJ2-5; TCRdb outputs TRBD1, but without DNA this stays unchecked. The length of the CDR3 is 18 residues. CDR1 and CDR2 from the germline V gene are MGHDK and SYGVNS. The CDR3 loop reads CASSEYRSRDRVKETQYF.

The CDR3 sequence: CASSLLQEGRHF. The chain has TRBV12-3 or TRBV12-4 and TRBJ2-3; the TCRdb D gene call, TRBD2, has no DNA to confirm it. The CDR3 loop spans 12 amino acids.

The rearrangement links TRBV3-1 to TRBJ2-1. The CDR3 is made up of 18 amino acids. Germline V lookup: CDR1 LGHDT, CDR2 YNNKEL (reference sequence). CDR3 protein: CASSPAYSFDSSYNEQFF.

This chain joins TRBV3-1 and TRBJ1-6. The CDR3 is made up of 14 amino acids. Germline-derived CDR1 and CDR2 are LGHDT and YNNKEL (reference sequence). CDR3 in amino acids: CASSHNRLGSPLHF.

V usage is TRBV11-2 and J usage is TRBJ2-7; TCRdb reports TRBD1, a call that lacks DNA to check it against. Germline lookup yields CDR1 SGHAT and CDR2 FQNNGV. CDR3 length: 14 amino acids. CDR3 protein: CASTIRGETYEQYF.

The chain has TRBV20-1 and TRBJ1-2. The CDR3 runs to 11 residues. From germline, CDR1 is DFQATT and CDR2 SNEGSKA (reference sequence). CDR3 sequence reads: CSARVSYGYTF.

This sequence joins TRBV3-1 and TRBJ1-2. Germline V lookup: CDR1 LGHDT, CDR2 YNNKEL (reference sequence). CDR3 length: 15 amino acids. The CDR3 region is CASSQEGSFNYGYTF.

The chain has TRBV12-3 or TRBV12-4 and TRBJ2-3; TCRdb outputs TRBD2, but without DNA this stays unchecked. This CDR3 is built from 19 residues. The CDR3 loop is CASSLMKGLHPEGTDTQYF.

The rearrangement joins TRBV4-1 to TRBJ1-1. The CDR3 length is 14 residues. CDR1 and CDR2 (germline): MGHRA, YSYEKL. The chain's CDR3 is CASSSGGRNTEAFF.